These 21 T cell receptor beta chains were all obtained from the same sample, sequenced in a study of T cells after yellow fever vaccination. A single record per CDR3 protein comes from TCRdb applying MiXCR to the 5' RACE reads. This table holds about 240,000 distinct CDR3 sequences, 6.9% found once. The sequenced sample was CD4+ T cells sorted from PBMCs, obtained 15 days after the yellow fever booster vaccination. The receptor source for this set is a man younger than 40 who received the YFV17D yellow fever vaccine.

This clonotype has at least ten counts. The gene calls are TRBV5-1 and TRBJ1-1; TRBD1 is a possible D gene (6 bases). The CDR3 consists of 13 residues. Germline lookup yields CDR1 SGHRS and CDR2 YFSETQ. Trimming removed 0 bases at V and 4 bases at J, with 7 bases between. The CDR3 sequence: CASSLEGGTEAFF. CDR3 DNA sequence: TGCGCCAGCAGCTTGGAAGGGGGCACTGAAGCTTTCTTT.

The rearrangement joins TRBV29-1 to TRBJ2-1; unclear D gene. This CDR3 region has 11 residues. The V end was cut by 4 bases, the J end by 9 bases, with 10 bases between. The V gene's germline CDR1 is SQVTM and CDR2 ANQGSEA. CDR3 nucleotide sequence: TGCAGCGTTGCAGTGCGGAGTGAGCAGTTCTTC. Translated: CSVAVRSEQFF.

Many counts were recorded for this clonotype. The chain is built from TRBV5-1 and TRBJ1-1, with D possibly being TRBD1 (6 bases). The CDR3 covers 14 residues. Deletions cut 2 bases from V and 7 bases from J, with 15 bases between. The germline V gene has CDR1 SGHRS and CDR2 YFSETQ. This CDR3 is CASSFDPGVGEAFF. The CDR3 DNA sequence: TGCGCCAGCAGCTTTGATCCAGGGGTAGGTGAAGCTTTCTTT.

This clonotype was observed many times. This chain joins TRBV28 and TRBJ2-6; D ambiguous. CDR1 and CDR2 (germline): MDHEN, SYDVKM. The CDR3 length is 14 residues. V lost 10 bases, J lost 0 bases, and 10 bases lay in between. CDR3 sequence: CATLRSSGANVLTF. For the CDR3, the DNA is TGTGCCACCCTCCGGAGCTCTGGGGCCAACGTCCTGACTTTC.

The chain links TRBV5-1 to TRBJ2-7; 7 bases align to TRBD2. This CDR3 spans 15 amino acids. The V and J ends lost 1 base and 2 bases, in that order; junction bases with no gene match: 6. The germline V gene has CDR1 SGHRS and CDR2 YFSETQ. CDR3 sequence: CASSLTASGTYEQYF. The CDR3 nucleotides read TGCGCCAGCAGCTTGACGGCTAGCGGAACCTACGAGCAGTACTTC.

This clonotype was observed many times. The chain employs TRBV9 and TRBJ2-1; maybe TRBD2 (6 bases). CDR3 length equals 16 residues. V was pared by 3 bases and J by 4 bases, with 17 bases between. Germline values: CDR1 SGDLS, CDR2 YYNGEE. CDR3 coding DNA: TGTGCCAGCAGCGAAACTAGCTGGGACGATTACAATGAGCAGTTCTTC. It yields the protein CASSETSWDDYNEQFF.

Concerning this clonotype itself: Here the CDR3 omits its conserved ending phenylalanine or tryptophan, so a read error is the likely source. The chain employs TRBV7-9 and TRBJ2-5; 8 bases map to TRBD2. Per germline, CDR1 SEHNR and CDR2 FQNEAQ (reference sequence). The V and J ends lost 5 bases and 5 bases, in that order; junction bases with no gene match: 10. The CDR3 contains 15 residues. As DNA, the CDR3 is TGTGCCAGCAGCCCGCCGGCGGGAGGTCATGAGACCCAGTACTCC. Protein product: CASSPPAGGHETQYS.

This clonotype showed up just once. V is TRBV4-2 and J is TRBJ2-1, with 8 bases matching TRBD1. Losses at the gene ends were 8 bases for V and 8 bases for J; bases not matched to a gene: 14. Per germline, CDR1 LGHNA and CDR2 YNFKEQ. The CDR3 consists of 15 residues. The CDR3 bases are TGTGCCAGCTCTGCCCGGACAGGGAGGTTGGATGAGCAGTTCTTC. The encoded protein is CASSARTGRLDEQFF.

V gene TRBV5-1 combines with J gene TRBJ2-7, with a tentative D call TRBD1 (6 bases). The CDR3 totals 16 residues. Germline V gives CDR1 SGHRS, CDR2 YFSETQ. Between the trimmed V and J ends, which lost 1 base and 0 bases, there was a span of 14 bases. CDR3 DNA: TGCGCCAGCAGCTTGCACACCGGGACAATCTCCTACGAGCAGTACTTC. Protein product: CASSLHTGTISYEQYF.

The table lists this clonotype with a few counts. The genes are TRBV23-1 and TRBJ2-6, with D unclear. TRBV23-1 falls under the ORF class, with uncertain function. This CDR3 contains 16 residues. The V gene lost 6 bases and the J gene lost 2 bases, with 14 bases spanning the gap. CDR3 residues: CASSGPPCPGANVLTF. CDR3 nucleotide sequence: TGCGCCAGCAGCGGGCCCCCTTGCCCTGGGGCCAACGTCCTGACTTTC.

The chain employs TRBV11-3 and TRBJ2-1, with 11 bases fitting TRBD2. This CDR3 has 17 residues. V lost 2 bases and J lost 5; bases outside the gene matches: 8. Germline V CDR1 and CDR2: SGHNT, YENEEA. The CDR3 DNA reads TGTGCCAGCAGCTTATTAGCGGGAGGGCCGAGGGACAATGAGCAGTTCTTC. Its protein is CASSLLAGGPRDNEQFF.

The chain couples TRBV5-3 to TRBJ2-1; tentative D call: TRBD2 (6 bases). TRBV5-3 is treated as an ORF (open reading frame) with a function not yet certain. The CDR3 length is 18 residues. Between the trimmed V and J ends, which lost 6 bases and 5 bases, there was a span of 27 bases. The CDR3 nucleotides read TGTGCCAGAAATGGCCCTTTCGCGCGGAGGGGATTGAACAATGAGCAGTTCTTC. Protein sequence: CARNGPFARRGLNNEQFF.

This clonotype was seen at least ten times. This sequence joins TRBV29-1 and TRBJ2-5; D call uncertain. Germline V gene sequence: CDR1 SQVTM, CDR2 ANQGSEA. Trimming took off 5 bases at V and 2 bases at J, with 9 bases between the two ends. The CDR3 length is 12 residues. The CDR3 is CSVLPIQETQYF. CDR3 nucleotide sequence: TGCAGCGTTCTTCCTATTCAAGAGACCCAGTACTTC.

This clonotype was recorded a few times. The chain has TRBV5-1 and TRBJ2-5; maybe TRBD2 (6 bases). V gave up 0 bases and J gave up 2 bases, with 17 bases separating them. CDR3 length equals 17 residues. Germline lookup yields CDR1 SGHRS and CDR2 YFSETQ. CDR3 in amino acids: CASSLAGGGPPQETQYF. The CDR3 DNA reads TGCGCCAGCAGCTTGGCCGGGGGAGGTCCCCCTCAAGAGACCCAGTACTTC.

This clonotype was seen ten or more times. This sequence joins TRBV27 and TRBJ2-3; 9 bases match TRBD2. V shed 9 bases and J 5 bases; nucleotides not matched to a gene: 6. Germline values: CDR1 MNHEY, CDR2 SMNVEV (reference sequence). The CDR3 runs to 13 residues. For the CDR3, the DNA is TGTGCCAGTAAGCGGGAGGTAGGAGATACGCAGTATTTT. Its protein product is CASKREVGDTQYF.

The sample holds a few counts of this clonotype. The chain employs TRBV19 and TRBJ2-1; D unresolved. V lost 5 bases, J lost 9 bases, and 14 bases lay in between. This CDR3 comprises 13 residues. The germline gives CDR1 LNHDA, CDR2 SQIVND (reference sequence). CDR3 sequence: CASSRLGGIEQFF. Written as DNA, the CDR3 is TGTGCCAGTAGTCGCCTGGGTGGGATTGAGCAGTTCTTC.

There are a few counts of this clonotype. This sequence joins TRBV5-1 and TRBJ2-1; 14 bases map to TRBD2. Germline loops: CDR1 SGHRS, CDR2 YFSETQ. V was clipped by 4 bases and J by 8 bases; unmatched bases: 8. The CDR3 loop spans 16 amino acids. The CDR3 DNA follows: TGCGCCAGCAGCCCTTCCGGGACTAGCGGGAGACATGAGCAGTTCTTC. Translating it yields CASSPSGTSGRHEQFF.

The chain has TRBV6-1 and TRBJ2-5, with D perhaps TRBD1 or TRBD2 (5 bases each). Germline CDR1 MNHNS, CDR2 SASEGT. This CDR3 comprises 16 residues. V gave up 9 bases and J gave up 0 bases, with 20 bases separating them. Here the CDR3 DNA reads TGTGCCAGTAAACTTGGGGACGGCACGTACCAAGAGACCCAGTACTTC. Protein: CASKLGDGTYQETQYF.

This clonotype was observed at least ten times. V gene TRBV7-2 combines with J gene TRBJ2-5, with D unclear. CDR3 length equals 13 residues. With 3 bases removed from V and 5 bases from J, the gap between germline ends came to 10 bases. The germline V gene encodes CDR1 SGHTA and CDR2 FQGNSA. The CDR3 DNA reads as TGTGCCAGCAGCTTGGCCTGGGGTGAGACCCAGTACTTC. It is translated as CASSLAWGETQYF. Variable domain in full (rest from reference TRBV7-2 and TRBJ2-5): GAGVSQSPSNKVTEKGKDVELRCDPISGHTALYWYRQSLGQGLEFLIYFQGNSAPDKSGLPSDRFSAERTGGSVSTLTIQRTQQEDSAVYLCASSLAWGETQYFGPGTRLLVL.

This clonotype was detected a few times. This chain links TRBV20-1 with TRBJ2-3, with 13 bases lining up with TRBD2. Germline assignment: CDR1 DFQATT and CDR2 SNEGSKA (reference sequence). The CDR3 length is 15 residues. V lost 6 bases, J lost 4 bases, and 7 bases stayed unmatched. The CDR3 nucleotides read TGCAGTGCCATAACTAGCGGGAGGGTCCCAGATACGCAGTATTTT. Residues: CSAITSGRVPDTQYF.

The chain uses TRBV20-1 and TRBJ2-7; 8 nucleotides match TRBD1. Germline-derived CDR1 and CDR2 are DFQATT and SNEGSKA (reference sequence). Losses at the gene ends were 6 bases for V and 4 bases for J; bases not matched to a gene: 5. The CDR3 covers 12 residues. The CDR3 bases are TGCAGTGCACAGACAGGGGCGTACGAGCAGTACTTC. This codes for CSAQTGAYEQYF.